The 18 T cell receptor beta chains reported below all come from one sample, sequenced in a study of T cell responses to AZD1222 COVID-19 vaccine. The data were produced by immunoSEQ multiplex PCR, yet TCRdb's version contains in-frame clones alone and is incomplete. The repertoire consists of about 170,000 clones, with 87% occurring once and the leading ten covering 0.85% to 1.2%. The source was peripheral blood, collected 28 days after the second AZD1222 dose. These receptor sequences come from an adult who received the AZD1222 COVID-19 vaccine.

The CDR3 nucleotides are TGTGCCAGCAATGGACAGGGGCGTGCCGAGCAGTACTTC. It is translated as CASNGQGRAEQYF. The V and J genes are TRBV7-9 and TRBJ2-7; 9 bases are a match to TRBD1. The trim removed 7 bases at V and 6 bases at J, leaving 7 bases unmatched. CDR3 length equals 13 residues. Germline CDR1 SEHNR, CDR2 FQNEAQ (reference sequence). Full variable domain (remainder filled in from reference TRBV7-9 and TRBJ2-7): DTGVSQNPRHKITKRGQNVTFRCDPISEHNRLYWYRQTLGQGPEFLTYFQNEAQLEKSRLLSDRFSAERPKGSFSTLEIQRTEQGDSAMYLCASNGQGRAEQYFGPGTRLTVT.

This clone was recorded once. V usage is TRBV6-2 or TRBV6-3 and J usage is TRBJ2-4; D is perhaps TRBD2 (5 bases). This CDR3 has 16 residues. Germline values: CDR1 MNHEY, CDR2 SVGEGT. V was clipped by 7 bases and J by 1 base, with 17 bases between them. CDR3 nucleotides: TGTGCCAGCACCCCCACGGGGTATATCGCCAAAAACATTCAGTACTTC. It is translated as CASTPTGYIAKNIQYF.

The genes are TRBV3-1 (or the pseudogene TRBV3-2) and TRBJ1-5; 7 nucleotides agree with TRBD1. The V gene end was trimmed by 11 bases and the J gene end by 3 bases; junction bases not matched to a gene: 22. CDR3 length equals 18 residues. Germline loops: CDR1 LGHDT, CDR2 YNNKEL (reference sequence). In nucleotides, the CDR3 is TGTGCCGGGAGACCGGGACAGACCCCTTTACGGGACAATCAGCCCCAGCATTTT. Translated: CAGRPGQTPLRDNQPQHF.

This chain links TRBV7-2 with TRBJ2-4, with D perhaps TRBD1 (6 bases). CDR3 length: 14 amino acids. The germline V gene encodes CDR1 SGHTA and CDR2 FQGNSA. Between the trimmed V and J ends, which lost 2 bases and 11 bases, there was a span of 16 bases. Here the CDR3 DNA reads TGTGCCAGCAGCTTAAGCCCTACAGGGTACCTTCAGTACTTC. Protein product: CASSLSPTGYLQYF.

CDR3 amino acids: CSALKGTEAFF. The CDR3 DNA is TGCAGCGCCCTCAAGGGCACTGAAGCTTTCTTT. This chain connects TRBV29-1 to TRBJ1-1, with no clear D. Germline assignment: CDR1 SQVTM and CDR2 ANQGSEA. V gave up 7 bases and J gave up 4 bases, with 10 bases separating them. This CDR3 is 11 amino acids long.

Comments on this clone: The junction does not match germline at one end; this may be a read error. V is TRBV9 and J is TRBJ2-3; D perhaps matches TRBD1 (6 bases). Germline lookup yields CDR1 SGDLS and CDR2 YYNGEE. CDR3 length: 15 amino acids. The CDR3 region is CASSVGPLGAETQYF. For the CDR3, the DNA is TGTGCCAGCAGCGTGGGCCCCCTGGGGGCAGAGACGCAGTATTTT.

This clone has more than one count but fewer than ten. V and J are TRBV29-1 and TRBJ1-2; 10 nucleotides line up with TRBD1. Germline V gene sequence: CDR1 SQVTM, CDR2 ANQGSEA. The V segment lost 8 bases and the J segment 1 base; nucleotides outside the gene matches: 4. The CDR3 is made up of 13 amino acids. The CDR3 sequence: CSTGQGFNYGYTF. For the CDR3, the DNA is TGCAGCACGGGACAGGGGTTTAACTATGGCTACACCTTC.

Here the CDR3 reads CASSIGVGTVITQYF. CDR3 bases: TGTGCCAGTAGTATTGGGGTAGGGACGGTTATAACGCAGTATTTT. The chain links TRBV19 to TRBJ2-3, with D tentatively TRBD1 or TRBD2 (5 bases each). CDR1 is LNHDA and CDR2 is SQIVND in the germline V gene (reference sequence). The CDR3 is 15 amino acids. The germline V and J ends were trimmed by 3 bases and 9 bases, with 19 bases remaining between them.

V and J are TRBV6-4 and TRBJ2-7; D may be TRBD2 (6 bases). The V and J ends lost 2 bases and 5 bases respectively, with 22 bases between them. The V gene's germline CDR1 is MRHNA and CDR2 SNTAGT. The CDR3 is 17 residues long. CDR3 loop: CASSDPGRGHWTNEQYF. The CDR3 DNA reads TGTGCCAGCAGTGACCCCGGGCGAGGCCACTGGACTAACGAGCAGTACTTC.

The CDR3 loop reads CASSQVLGSSNQPQHF. CDR3 in DNA: TGCGCCAGCAGCCAAGTGCTTGGGAGTAGCAATCAGCCCCAGCATTTT. The chain couples TRBV4-1 to TRBJ1-5; D call uncertain. Between the trimmed V and J ends, which lost 1 base and 0 bases, there was a span of 10 bases. CDR1 is MGHRA and CDR2 is YSYEKL in the germline V gene. This CDR3 comprises 16 residues.

The chain recombines TRBV6-1 with TRBJ1-3, with D perhaps matching TRBD1 (5 bases). Germline CDR1 is MNHNS and CDR2 is SASEGT. The V gene lost 1 base and the J gene lost 8 bases, with 15 bases spanning the gap. The CDR3 runs to 15 residues. The CDR3 DNA is TGTGCCAGCAGTGAAGTCGGCTCCCGGGGGGACACCATATATTTT. It codes for CASSEVGSRGDTIYF.

The rearrangement joins TRBV30 to TRBJ1-6, with 9 bases that match TRBD1. Trimming at V came to 3 bases and at J to 14 bases, leaving 17 bases not matched to a gene. CDR1 is GTSNPN and CDR2 is SVGIG in the germline V gene (reference sequence). This CDR3 has 16 amino acids. The CDR3 spells CAWSRAPGQGFGSLHF. The CDR3 region has the DNA TGTGCCTGGAGCCGAGCTCCGGGACAGGGTTTTGGGTCCCTCCACTTT.

The rearrangement joins TRBV19 to TRBJ1-1; D is undetermined. The germline V and J ends were trimmed by 2 bases and 7 bases, with 5 bases remaining between them. CDR3 length equals 11 residues. Germline V gene sequence: CDR1 LNHDA, CDR2 SQIVND (reference sequence). CDR3 bases: TGTGCCAGTAGTATAAATCATGAAGCTTTCTTT. Protein product: CASSINHEAFF. The complete variable domain, with remaining parts taken from reference TRBV19 and TRBJ1-1, reads DGGITQSPKYLFRKEGQNVTLSCEQNLNHDAMYWYRQDPGQGLRLIYYSQIVNDFQKGDIAEGYSVSREKKESFPLTVTSAQKNPTAFYLCASSINHEAFFGQGTRLTVV.

The chain has TRBV10-3 and TRBJ2-1, with D uncertain. CDR3 length: 15 amino acids. Germline V gene sequence: CDR1 ENHRY, CDR2 SYGVKD. V was shortened by 7 bases and J by 6 bases, with 19 bases between the two germline ends. The CDR3 DNA reads as TGTGCCATCACCCCGTTGCCGGGTACTCGCAATGAGCAGTTCTTC. Translation gives CAITPLPGTRNEQFF.

The chain uses TRBV12-3 or TRBV12-4 and TRBJ2-1; D gene ambiguous. The CDR3 is 11 residues long. Trimming took off 3 bases at V and 8 bases at J, with 5 bases between the two ends. The CDR3: CASSFADEQFF. The CDR3 coding sequence is TGTGCCAGCAGTTTCGCCGATGAGCAGTTCTTC.

This chain connects TRBV2 to TRBJ2-1, with D perhaps matching TRBD1 or TRBD2 (6 bases each). With 5 bases removed from V and 7 bases from J, the gap between germline ends came to 21 bases. CDR1 and CDR2 (germline): SNHLY, FYNNEI. The CDR3 has 16 residues. The CDR3 DNA reads TGTGCCAGCAGTATTTTACAGGGAGGATTGGGGAATGAGCAGTTCTTC. Protein product: CASSILQGGLGNEQFF.

Written as DNA, the CDR3 is TGCGCCAGCAGCCCGGCGAGGGGGGGGTTGGCCGGGGAGCTGTTTTTT. It yields the protein CASSPARGGLAGELFF. V is TRBV4-1 and J is TRBJ2-2; D may be TRBD2 (7 bases). V lost 4 bases and J 6 bases, leaving 18 bases between the germline ends. The germline CDR1 and CDR2 sequences are MGHRA and YSYEKL. The CDR3 has 16 residues.

The chain uses TRBV6-2 or TRBV6-3 and TRBJ1-5, with D possibly matching TRBD1 (5 bases). There are 14 residues in the CDR3. Germline V gene sequence: CDR1 MNHEY, CDR2 SVGEGT. Between the trimmed V and J ends, which lost 0 bases and 3 bases, there was a span of 6 bases. The CDR3 nucleotides are TGTGCCAGCAGTTACTCGACAGACAATCAGCCCCAGCATTTT. Residues: CASSYSTDNQPQHF.